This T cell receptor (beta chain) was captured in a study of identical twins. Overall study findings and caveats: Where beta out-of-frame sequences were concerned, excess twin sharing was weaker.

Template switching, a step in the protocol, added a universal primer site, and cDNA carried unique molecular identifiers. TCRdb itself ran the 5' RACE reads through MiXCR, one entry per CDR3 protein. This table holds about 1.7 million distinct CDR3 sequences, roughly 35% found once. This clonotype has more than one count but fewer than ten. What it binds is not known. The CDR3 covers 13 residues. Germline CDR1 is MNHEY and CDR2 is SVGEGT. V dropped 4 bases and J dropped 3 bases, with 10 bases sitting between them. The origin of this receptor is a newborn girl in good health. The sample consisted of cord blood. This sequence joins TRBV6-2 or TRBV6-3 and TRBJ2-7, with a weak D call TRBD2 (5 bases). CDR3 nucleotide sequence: TGTGCCAGCAGTTCGGGGAACTTCTACGAGCAGTACTTC. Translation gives CASSSGNFYEQYF.